The 30 T cell receptor beta chains below were found in one sample sequenced in a study of T cells in Graves' hyperthyroidism and ophthalmopathy. It was RNA transcripts that yielded the amplified TCR beta CDR3 regions. HTBI primers were employed in a first-round RT-PCR of the TCR CDR3. One entry per CDR3 protein results from TCRdb running MiXCR on the multiplex PCR reads. The table lists 750,000 to 900,000 distinct CDR3 sequences, 35% to 40% of them singletons. Sequencing input: blood. The receptors originated from a man aged 18-30 years with Graves' hyperthyroidism.

This clonotype has a count of ten or more. The chain is built from TRBV2 and TRBJ2-7; TRBD1 matches 8 bases. In germline, CDR1 is SNHLY, CDR2 FYNNEI. This CDR3 is 12 amino acids long. The V gene end was trimmed by 9 bases and the J gene end by 1 base; junction bases not matched to a gene: 2. CDR3 DNA sequence: TGTGCCAGTAGACAGGGGTCCTACGAGCAGTACTTC. This encodes CASRQGSYEQYF.

This clonotype was picked up a small number of times. V usage is TRBV12-3 or TRBV12-4 and J usage is TRBJ1-2, with TRBD1 matching over 10 bases. CDR3 length: 15 amino acids. V lost 2 bases to trimming and J lost 4 bases; unmatched junction nucleotides: 4. The CDR3, as DNA: TGTGCCAGCAGTTTAAATCGGGACAGGGGCTATGGCTACACCTTC. Translating it yields CASSLNRDRGYGYTF.

This clonotype has only one observation. The J gene is TRBJ2-1, the V gene TRBV7-2; D remains unclear. The CDR3 is 13 amino acids. From germline, CDR1 is SGHTA and CDR2 FQGNSA. The V gene lost 3 bases and the J gene lost 3 bases, with 6 bases spanning the gap. The CDR3 sequence is CASSFPLYNEQFF. The CDR3 coding sequence is TGTGCCAGCAGCTTTCCACTCTACAATGAGCAGTTCTTC. Combining the CDR3 with reference TRBV7-2 and TRBJ2-1 gives the whole variable domain GAGVSQSPSNKVTEKGKDVELRCDPISGHTALYWYRQSLGQGLEFLIYFQGNSAPDKSGLPSDRFSAERTGGSVSTLTIQRTQQEDSAVYLCASSFPLYNEQFFGPGTRLTVL.

This clonotype came up many times. CDR3: CASSETGETQYF. In DNA form, the CDR3 reads TGTGCCAGCAGTGAGACCGGGGAGACCCAGTACTTC. The chain carries TRBV2 and TRBJ2-5; D is unclear. The CDR3 runs 12 residues. Between the trimmed V and J ends, which lost 3 bases and 5 bases, there was a span of 7 bases. In germline, CDR1 is SNHLY, CDR2 FYNNEI. Based on the CDR3 plus reference TRBV2 and TRBJ2-5, the full variable domain is EPEVTQTPSHQVTQMGQEVILRCVPISNHLYFYWYRQILGQKVEFLVSFYNNEISEKSEIFDDQFSVERPDGSNFTLKIRSTKLEDSAMYFCASSETGETQYFGPGTRLLVL.

The chain links TRBV7-6 to TRBJ2-2; unclear D gene. Trimming left V 6 bases short and J 0 bases short, with 11 bases between. The CDR3 is 15 amino acids. The germline V gene encodes CDR1 SGHVS and CDR2 FNYEAQ. CDR3 loop: CASSAQRTNTGELFF. The DNA for the CDR3 is TGTGCCAGCAGTGCGCAACGTACGAACACCGGGGAGCTGTTTTTT.

This clonotype was observed a handful of times. The chain recombines TRBV4-2 with TRBJ1-1; 9 bases align to TRBD1. CDR1 is LGHNA, CDR2 YNFKEQ, per germline. This CDR3 region has 16 residues. V shed 5 bases and J 7 bases; nucleotides not matched to a gene: 14. The CDR3 sequence: CASSLWGAGTGSEAFF. CDR3 nucleotides: TGTGCCAGCAGCTTATGGGGTGCGGGGACAGGGAGTGAAGCTTTCTTT.

This clonotype was detected a few times. The chain employs TRBV6-5 and TRBJ1-2; TRBD1 matches 9 bases. The CDR3 spans 14 residues. V was clipped by 5 bases and J by 6 bases; unmatched bases: 7. CDR1 and CDR2 from the germline V gene are MNHEY and SVGAGI. CDR3 loop: CASSLGQGSDGYTF. Here the CDR3 DNA reads TGTGCCAGCAGTCTCGGACAGGGGAGTGATGGCTACACCTTC.

The CDR3 nucleotides are TGTGCCAGCATCCACCGGAGGGGGGGCCTCGAGCAGTACTTC. This gives the protein CASIHRRGGLEQYF. The chain uses TRBV6-7 and TRBJ2-7; D may be TRBD2 (7 bases). TRBV6-7 is annotated as an ORF whose role is uncertain. There are 14 residues in the CDR3. The V end lost 7 bases, the J end lost 6 bases, and 19 bases lay between the germline ends.

In this sample, this clonotype turned up many times. V and J are TRBV7-9 and TRBJ1-5; D may be TRBD1 (5 bases). Trimming removed 1 base at V and 7 bases at J, with 11 bases between. The germline CDR1 and CDR2 sequences are SEHNR and FQNEAQ (reference sequence). CDR3 length: 14 residues. CDR3 sequence (DNA): TGTGCCAGCAGCTTAGGAGGGGTCGGGCAGCCCCAGCATTTT. Translation gives CASSLGGVGQPQHF.

V gene TRBV5-4 combines with J gene TRBJ2-6; TRBD1 matches 9 bases. Per the germline V gene, CDR1 is SGHNT and CDR2 is YYREEE (reference sequence). The length of the CDR3 is 17 residues. V lost 5 bases, J lost 4 bases, and 10 bases stayed unmatched. DNA for the CDR3: TGTGCCAGCAGTAAACTCGGGACAGGGTCCGGGGCCAACGTCCTGACTTTC. It translates to CASSKLGTGSGANVLTF.

The chain recombines TRBV12-3 or TRBV12-4 with TRBJ1-4; 8 bases fit TRBD1. This CDR3 comprises 14 residues. V shed 4 bases, J shed 9 bases, and the junction held 7 bases outside the gene matches. The CDR3 loop is CASSSGGAGKKLFF. In nucleotides, the CDR3 is TGTGCCAGCAGTTCAGGGGGCGCCGGGAAAAAACTGTTTTTT.

CDR3 sequence: CASSWGQGATYEQYF. For the CDR3, the DNA is TGCGCCAGCAGCTGGGGACAGGGGGCGACCTACGAGCAGTACTTC. The chain couples TRBV5-1 to TRBJ2-7, with 12 bases that match TRBD1. V lost 3 bases to trimming and J lost 2 bases; unmatched junction nucleotides: 3. This CDR3 contains 15 residues. Germline CDR1 SGHRS, CDR2 YFSETQ.

The rearrangement uses TRBV10-3 and TRBJ2-5; 15 bases map to TRBD2. CDR1 and CDR2 (germline): ENHRY, SYGVKD. The CDR3 spans 16 residues. The ends lost 3 bases at V and 4 bases at J; junction bases unmatched: 3. The CDR3 protein is CAISEGLAGGLETQYF. The CDR3 DNA reads as TGTGCCATCAGTGAAGGACTAGCGGGGGGGCTAGAGACCCAGTACTTC.

The V and J genes are TRBV5-8 and TRBJ2-7, with D uncertain. Deletions cut 4 bases from V and 2 bases from J, with 16 bases between. Germline values: CDR1 SGHTS, CDR2 YDEGEE. The CDR3 extends over 15 amino acids. The CDR3 nucleotides read TGTGCCAGCAGCAGGTACCCCGAACTACCCTACGAGCAGTACTTC. It encodes CASSRYPELPYEQYF.

With regard to this clonotype: A much larger clone lies one base from this, so it may be a read error. The J gene is TRBJ1-1, the V gene TRBV29-1, with 8 nucleotides matching TRBD1. The V gene's germline CDR1 is SQVTM and CDR2 ANQGSEA. The CDR3 extends over 13 amino acids. CDR3 protein: CGAPDRVTTEAFF. Here the CDR3 DNA reads TGCGGTGCTCCGGACAGGGTGACGACTGAAGCTTTCTTT. The whole variable domain, remainder taken from reference TRBV29-1 and TRBJ1-1, is SAVISQKPSRDICQRGTSLTIQCQVDSQVTMMFWYRQQPGQSLTLIATANQGSEATYESGFVIDKFPISRPNLTFSTLTVSNMSPEDSSIYLCGAPDRVTTEAFFGQGTRLTVV.

This clonotype was recorded at least ten times. The rearrangement links TRBV2 to TRBJ1-3, with 7 bases that match TRBD1. V dropped 9 bases and J dropped 5; count of bases not matched to a gene: 7. CDR1 and CDR2 (germline): SNHLY, FYNNEI. This CDR3 is built from 13 residues. The CDR3 nucleotides read TGTGCCAGTCGACAGGGCGGGAGAAACACCATATATTTT. Protein product: CASRQGGRNTIYF.

This clonotype came up many times. V is TRBV20-1 and J is TRBJ1-5; no clear D. This CDR3 spans 13 amino acids. The V end lost 3 bases, the J end lost 0 bases, and 6 bases lay between the germline ends. The V gene's germline CDR1 is DFQATT and CDR2 SNEGSKA (reference sequence). The CDR3 DNA reads TGCAGTGCTAGCGAACATAGCAATCAGCCCCAGCATTTT. Translating it yields CSASEHSNQPQHF.

The chain employs TRBV7-8 and TRBJ1-2; D may be TRBD1 (6 bases). Trimming stripped 4 bases from V and 8 bases from J, with 23 bases between. CDR3 length: 16 amino acids. The germline V gene encodes CDR1 SGHVS and CDR2 FQNEAQ. CDR3 protein: CASSSRYSYRERGYTF. In nucleotides, the CDR3 is TGTGCCAGCAGCTCCCGGTACTCTTACAGGGAGAGAGGCTACACCTTC. The whole variable domain, filled in from reference TRBV7-8 and TRBJ1-2, reads GAGVSQSPRYKVAKRGQDVALRCDPISGHVSLFWYQQALGQGPEFLTYFQNEAQLDKSGLPSDRFFAERPEGSVSTLKIQRTQQEDSAVYLCASSSRYSYRERGYTFGSGTRLTVV.

In regard to this clonotype: A much larger clonotype is one base distant, so this may be a read error. The chain is built from TRBV19 and TRBJ1-4, with D perhaps matching TRBD1 (6 bases). Germline V gene lookup returns CDR1 LNHDA and CDR2 SQIVND (reference sequence). The length of the CDR3 is 14 residues. Trimming cost V 7 bases and J 10 bases, with 19 bases left between them. CDR3 loop: CASNIRGSVGKLFF. CDR3 nucleotides: TGTGCCAGTAATATCAGGGGCAGTGTCGGAAAACTGTTTTTT.

The chain combines TRBV7-6 with TRBJ2-7; 9 bases line up with TRBD2. Germline V gene lookup returns CDR1 SGHVS and CDR2 FNYEAQ. The CDR3 contains 14 residues. V lost 6 bases, J lost 6 bases, and 9 bases stayed unmatched. The CDR3 sequence is CASRKPGLAGEQYF. For the CDR3, the DNA is TGTGCCAGCAGGAAACCGGGACTAGCAGGCGAGCAGTACTTC.

This clonotype has more than one count but fewer than ten. V usage is TRBV19 and J usage is TRBJ1-1, with TRBD1 matching 9 bases. V lost 5 bases and J lost 3; bases outside the gene matches: 7. This CDR3 is built from 15 residues. Germline lookup yields CDR1 LNHDA and CDR2 SQIVND (reference sequence). CDR3: CASSSYRGRDTEAFF. Here the CDR3 DNA reads TGTGCCAGTAGTTCCTACAGGGGGCGGGACACTGAAGCTTTCTTT.

In this sample, this clonotype turned up a few times. This chain connects TRBV20-1 to TRBJ1-1, with D maybe TRBD1 (6 bases). CDR1 is DFQATT, CDR2 SNEGSKA, per germline (reference sequence). The CDR3 runs 15 residues. The V gene lost 0 bases and the J gene lost 1 base, with 12 bases spanning the gap. The CDR3 protein is CSARDFRGQNTEAFF. The CDR3 DNA reads as TGCAGTGCTAGAGATTTTCGGGGGCAGAACACTGAAGCTTTCTTT.

About this clonotype: The DNA is left out, because the CDR3 cannot be placed on it with certainty; the CDR3 is given as TCRdb lists it. The rearrangement links TRBV29-1 to TRBJ1-5. The CDR3 numbers 21 amino acids, ends counted. Germline V lookup: CDR1 SQVTM, CDR2 ANQGSEA. CDR3 amino acids: CSVEWVGSQETQYFGGQPQHF.

On this clonotype itself: The conserved phenylalanine or tryptophan is not found at the CDR3 terminus, so this likely reflects a read error. The V and J genes are TRBV7-2 and TRBJ1-1; D might be TRBD1 (5 bases). The CDR3 has 14 residues. V gave up 2 bases and J gave up 11 bases, with 18 bases separating them. CDR1 SGHTA and CDR2 FQGNSA come from the germline V gene. For the CDR3, the DNA is TGTGCCAGCAGCTTACAGGGCGGGGGTCCTGGGGCTTTCCTT. It specifies CASSLQGGGPGAFL.

In the case of this clonotype: One junction end disagrees with the germline gene, perhaps due to a read error. The chain uses TRBV10-3 and TRBJ2-7; 7 bases are a match to TRBD2. The CDR3 is 14 residues long. Germline-derived CDR1 and CDR2 are ENHRY and SYGVKD. DNA of the CDR3: TGTGCCAGCAGTCGAGCGGGAATCTCCTACGAGCAGTACTTC. The encoded protein is CASSRAGISYEQYF.

This clonotype was picked up many times. The J gene is TRBJ1-5, the V gene TRBV7-2, with D hard to call. V gave up 2 bases and J gave up 6 bases, with 11 bases separating them. Germline CDR1 is SGHTA and CDR2 is FQGNSA. This CDR3 contains 14 residues. This CDR3 reads CASSLIASGQPQHF. CDR3 DNA: TGTGCCAGCAGCTTAATTGCCTCTGGTCAGCCCCAGCATTTT.

This clonotype was seen many times. The V gene is TRBV2, the J gene TRBJ1-6; D remains ambiguous. This CDR3 has 19 residues. CDR1 is SNHLY, CDR2 FYNNEI, per germline. Trimming took 0 bases from V and 1 from J, leaving 16 bases between them. The CDR3: CASSEALLRTQSYNSPLHF. The CDR3 DNA reads as TGTGCCAGCAGTGAAGCGCTTCTGCGAACGCAGTCCTATAATTCACCCCTCCACTTT.

The V call is TRBV10-2, the J call TRBJ2-7, with 9 bases fitting TRBD1. The germline V gene has CDR1 WSHSY and CDR2 SAAADI. The CDR3 runs 12 residues. The CDR3 coding sequence is TGCGTTTCGGGGACAGGGCAACACGAGCAGTACTTC. Translating gives CVSGTGQHEQYF.

Points on this clonotype: This could be a read error, since a much larger clone is one nucleotide away. The CDR3 loop is CASSLYSGRENTEAFF. In DNA form, the CDR3 reads TGTGCCAGCAGCTTATATTCTGGCAGGGAGAACACTGAAGCTTTCTTT. The gene calls are TRBV7-8 and TRBJ1-1, with D possibly matching TRBD1 (5 bases). The CDR3 extends over 16 amino acids. The V and J ends lost 2 bases and 1 base respectively, with 14 bases between them. CDR1 SGHVS and CDR2 FQNEAQ come from the germline V gene. The variable domain in full, with the rest retrieved from reference TRBV7-8 and TRBJ1-1, is GAGVSQSPRYKVAKRGQDVALRCDPISGHVSLFWYQQALGQGPEFLTYFQNEAQLDKSGLPSDRFFAERPEGSVSTLKIQRTQQEDSAVYLCASSLYSGRENTEAFFGQGTRLTVV.

This clonotype was detected only a few times. This sequence joins TRBV7-2 and TRBJ1-4, with 7 bases matching TRBD1. CDR3 length: 14 amino acids. CDR1 and CDR2 (germline): SGHTA, FQGNSA. Trimming removed 6 bases from V and 6 bases from J; junction bases left unmatched: 7. The CDR3 nucleotides are TGTGCCAGCAGTTACCGCAGGGGGGATGAAAAACTGTTTTTT. Amino acids: CASSYRRGDEKLFF.